These 21 T cell receptor beta chains were all obtained from the same sample, sequenced in a study of CD4 T cells in relation to SARS-CoV-2 and coronaviruses (dated by TCRdb to about 2021). These receptors lack a known antigen. The library was produced with the immunoSEQ multiplex PCR assay. TCRdb provides this immuneACCESS table in a form limited to in-frame rearrangements. Some clones are lacking; in checked studies, under half of them reflect an unresolved V gene, and why the rest are absent is not known. Recorded for this sample are about 38,000 clones; about three quarters of them occurred a single time. Over 20% of the sample rests with the top ten. Sequenced: memory CD4+ T cells from PBMCs, cultured in vitro. This sample's cell subset or site label indicates: memory (non-naive) CD4+ T cells. The receptors derive from an adult with COVID-19.

Sample share makes this clone medium-sized. The V and J genes are TRBV6-5 and TRBJ1-2, with D possibly TRBD1 on 5 matching bases. The CDR3 covers 14 residues. Germline loops: CDR1 MNHEY, CDR2 SVGAGI. Deletions cut 1 base from V and 3 bases from J, with 9 bases between. CDR3 nucleotides: TGTGCCAGCAGTTACTTAGGGGTGCACTATGGCTACACCTTC. This encodes CASSYLGVHYGYTF.

The V call is TRBV5-4, the J call TRBJ2-1; 8 bases line up with TRBD2. Trimming cost V 4 bases and J 4 bases; bases outside gene matches: 10. The CDR3 contains 16 residues. Germline values: CDR1 SGHNT, CDR2 YYREEE (reference sequence). The CDR3 DNA reads TGTGCCAGCAGCCGGCGGGAGGTACTACCGTACAATGAGCAGTTCTTC. This sequence encodes CASSRREVLPYNEQFF.

The rearrangement joins TRBV11-2 to TRBJ1-1, with D possibly being TRBD1 (5 bases). Germline V gene data show CDR1 as SGHAT and CDR2 as FQNNGV. V dropped 5 bases and J dropped 3 bases, with 19 bases sitting between them. The CDR3 spans 16 residues. The CDR3 is CASSINYDRDHTEAFF. The CDR3 DNA is TGTGCCAGCAGCATTAACTACGATCGGGACCACACTGAAGCTTTCTTT.

This chain connects TRBV4-2 to TRBJ2-1, with D uncertain. Between the trimmed V and J ends, which lost 0 bases and 6 bases, there was a span of 9 bases. CDR3 length: 14 amino acids. Germline CDR1 reads LGHNA; CDR2 reads YNFKEQ. The CDR3 region is CASSQDTRPNEQFF. In DNA form, the CDR3 reads TGTGCCAGCAGCCAAGATACGCGACCCAATGAGCAGTTCTTC.

This clone was detected once. The genes are TRBV18 and TRBJ2-1; D possibly corresponds to TRBD2 (5 bases). Trimming took off 1 base at V and 4 bases at J, with 11 bases between the two ends. Germline CDR1 reads KGHSH; CDR2 reads LQKENI. The length of the CDR3 is 15 residues. The CDR3 bases are TGTGCCAGCTCACCACAGGGAGCGGCGTACAATGAGCAGTTCTTC. This translates into CASSPQGAAYNEQFF.

The V call is TRBV3-1 (or the pseudogene TRBV3-2), the J call TRBJ2-2; possible D gene TRBD2, 5 bases. The CDR3 sequence is 13 residues long. Germline V CDR1 and CDR2: LGHDT, YNNKEL (reference sequence). V was cut by 4 bases and J by 10 bases, with 13 bases left in between. The CDR3 DNA sequence: TGTGCCAGCAGCCTAACCGGGATCGCGGAGCTGTTTTTT. It is translated as CASSLTGIAELFF.

CDR3 region: CASSKQGGSETQYF. The CDR3 nucleotides read TGTGCCAGCAGCAAACAAGGGGGGTCGGAGACCCAGTACTTC. This chain links TRBV5-6 with TRBJ2-5; TRBD1 or TRBD2 may be the D gene (6 bases each). CDR1 and CDR2 (germline): SGHDT, YYEEEE. CDR3 length: 14 amino acids. V was pared by 4 bases and J by 5 bases, with 15 bases between.

The V call is TRBV6-5, the J call TRBJ1-1, with TRBD1 as a possible D gene (5 bases). V was cut by 6 bases and J by 6 bases, with 11 bases left in between. The germline V gene has CDR1 MNHEY and CDR2 SVGAGI. The CDR3 length is 12 residues. The CDR3 sequence: CASSEARAEAFF. For the CDR3, the DNA is TGTGCCAGCAGCGAGGCCAGGGCTGAAGCTTTCTTT.

The sample holds a few counts of this clone. This chain joins TRBV4-1 and TRBJ2-3; no definite D call. This CDR3 has 15 residues. V was trimmed by 6 bases and J by 5 bases, leaving 18 bases between them. CDR1 and CDR2 from the germline V gene are MGHRA and YSYEKL. CDR3 loop: CASSRRTGPGDTQYF. The CDR3, as DNA: TGCGCCAGCAGTAGGCGGACCGGACCCGGAGATACGCAGTATTTT.

The chain has TRBV5-1 and TRBJ1-5, with 7 bases fitting TRBD1. Per germline, CDR1 SGHRS and CDR2 YFSETQ. The length of the CDR3 is 15 residues. V lost 6 bases to trimming and J lost 3 bases; unmatched junction nucleotides: 9. The CDR3 DNA is TGCGCCAGCAATAATTCGACAGGGAACAATCAGCCCCAGCATTTT. This translates into CASNNSTGNNQPQHF.

The chain has TRBV10-2 and TRBJ2-7, with D uncertain. The CDR3 is 12 amino acids. V was trimmed by 7 bases and J by 0 bases, leaving 7 bases between them. Germline V gene sequence: CDR1 WSHSY, CDR2 SAAADI. The CDR3 region has the DNA TGCGCCAGCAAGTCCGGCTCCTACGAGCAGTACTTC. Translated: CASKSGSYEQYF.

This clone was detected a few times. The rearrangement uses TRBV7-3 and TRBJ1-1; maybe TRBD1 (5 bases). Germline V gene data show CDR1 as SGHTA and CDR2 as FQGTGA. The CDR3 contains 15 residues. Trimming took off 0 bases at V and 1 base at J, with 9 bases between the two ends. The CDR3 loop is CASSLTRQTNTEAFF. CDR3 DNA sequence: TGTGCCAGCAGCTTAACGCGACAGACGAACACTGAAGCTTTCTTT.

The chain employs TRBV18 and TRBJ2-2; perhaps TRBD2 as D (6 bases). With 0 bases removed from V and 4 bases from J, the gap between germline ends came to 6 bases. Germline loops: CDR1 KGHSH, CDR2 LQKENI. The CDR3 is made up of 14 amino acids. The CDR3 region is CASSPPEGTGELFF. DNA for the CDR3: TGTGCCAGCTCACCACCGGAGGGCACCGGGGAGCTGTTTTTT.

This clone was recorded only once. The gene calls are TRBV6-5 and TRBJ1-5; no clear D gene. The V end lost 6 bases, the J end lost 5 bases, and 11 bases lay between the germline ends. Germline lookup yields CDR1 MNHEY and CDR2 SVGAGI. The CDR3 totals 13 residues. The CDR3, as DNA: TGTGCCAGCAGCATAGGGAGGGATCAGCCCCAGCATTTT. Its translation: CASSIGRDQPQHF.

The chain has TRBV5-1 and TRBJ2-3; tentatively, D is TRBD1 (6 bases). V lost 3 bases and J lost 0, with 11 bases in between. From germline, CDR1 is SGHRS and CDR2 YFSETQ. This CDR3 is built from 15 residues. In DNA, the CDR3 is TGCGCCAGCAGCTCATACACAGGGAGCACAGATACGCAGTATTTT. Translating gives CASSSYTGSTDTQYF.

This clone was detected a few times. This chain uses TRBV28 with TRBJ1-3; D remains ambiguous. Germline CDR1 reads MDHEN; CDR2 reads SYDVKM. The CDR3 runs 15 residues. V dropped 1 base and J dropped 6 bases, with 13 bases sitting between them. DNA for the CDR3: TGTGCCAGCAGTTTATTTCGGACTATTCAAAACACCATATATTTT. Its translation: CASSLFRTIQNTIYF.

V usage is TRBV7-9 and J usage is TRBJ2-3, with D possibly being TRBD2 (6 bases). Trimming took off 5 bases at V and 0 bases at J, with 9 bases between the two ends. Germline V gene sequence: CDR1 SEHNR, CDR2 FQNEAQ (reference sequence). This CDR3 contains 14 residues. The CDR3 sequence is CASSNSGSTDTQYF. DNA of the CDR3: TGTGCCAGCAGCAATAGCGGAAGCACAGATACGCAGTATTTT.

This clone is a singleton in its sample. The V and J genes are TRBV5-1 and TRBJ2-7; D might be TRBD2 (6 bases). Trimming removed 4 bases at V and 1 base at J, with 24 bases between. The CDR3 consists of 18 residues. The germline gives CDR1 SGHRS, CDR2 YFSETQ. CDR3: CASSPIFMTGVTSYEQYF. The CDR3 nucleotides read TGCGCCAGCAGCCCGATCTTTATGACGGGAGTAACGTCCTACGAGCAGTACTTC.

This chain joins TRBV6-4 and TRBJ2-6; D ambiguous. Germline V gene data show CDR1 as MRHNA and CDR2 as SNTAGT. Between the trimmed V and J ends, which lost 0 bases and 0 bases, there was a span of 3 bases. The CDR3 loop spans 15 amino acids. The CDR3: CASSDSDSGANVLTF. The DNA for the CDR3 is TGTGCCAGCAGTGACTCTGACTCTGGGGCCAACGTCCTGACTTTC.

This clone is a singleton in its sample. The CDR3 region is CASSLEGLAGSYEQFF. The CDR3 DNA reads TGCGCCAGCAGCTTGGAAGGACTAGCGGGATCTTATGAGCAGTTCTTC. The chain combines TRBV5-1 with TRBJ2-1; the match to TRBD2 covers 12 bases. The CDR3 is made up of 16 amino acids. V shed 0 bases, J shed 8 bases, and the junction held 6 bases outside the gene matches. Per germline, CDR1 SGHRS and CDR2 YFSETQ.

The V gene is TRBV27, the J gene TRBJ1-4; D is uncertain. Germline assignment: CDR1 MNHEY and CDR2 SMNVEV (reference sequence). CDR3 length: 14 amino acids. V was shortened by 3 bases and J by 3 bases, with 8 bases between the two germline ends. CDR3 in amino acids: CASSLRVANEKLFF. The CDR3 coding sequence is TGTGCCAGCAGTTTGAGGGTTGCTAATGAAAAACTGTTTTTT.